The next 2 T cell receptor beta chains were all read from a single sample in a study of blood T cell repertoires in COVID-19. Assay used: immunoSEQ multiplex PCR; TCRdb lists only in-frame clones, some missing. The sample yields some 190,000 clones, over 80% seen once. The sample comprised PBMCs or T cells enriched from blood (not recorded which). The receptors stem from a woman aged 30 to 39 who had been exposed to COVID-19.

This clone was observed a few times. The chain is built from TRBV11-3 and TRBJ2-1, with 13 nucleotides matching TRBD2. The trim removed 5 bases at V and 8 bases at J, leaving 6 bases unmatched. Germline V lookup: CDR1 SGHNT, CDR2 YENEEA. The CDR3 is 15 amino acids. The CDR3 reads CASSKTSGGQHEQFF. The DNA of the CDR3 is TGTGCCAGCAGCAAGACTAGCGGGGGGCAGCATGAGCAGTTCTTC.

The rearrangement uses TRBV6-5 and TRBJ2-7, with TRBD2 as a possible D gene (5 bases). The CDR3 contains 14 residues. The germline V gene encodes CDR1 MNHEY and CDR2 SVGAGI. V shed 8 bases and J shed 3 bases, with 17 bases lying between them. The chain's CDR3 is CASLVPGRGYEQYF. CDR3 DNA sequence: TGTGCCAGCTTAGTTCCGGGCCGGGGCTACGAGCAGTACTTC.